The 32 T cell receptor beta chains below were found in one sample sequenced in a study of OX40 agonist ivuxolimab in advanced cancers. The protocol was immunoSEQ multiplex PCR, while the TCRdb copy is restricted to in-frame clones and leaves out a portion. Of 69,000 or so clones listed, 82% are singletons. Sequences were derived from CD4+ or CD8+ T cells sorted from blood, sampled in a trial of the OX40 agonist ivuxolimab. These receptor sequences come from an adult with an advanced solid tumor such as melanoma, head and neck, liver or kidney cancer.

V is TRBV2 and J is TRBJ2-1; TRBD1 might be the D (7 bases). Germline CDR1 SNHLY, CDR2 FYNNEI. V lost 4 bases and J 4 bases, leaving 20 bases between the germline ends. The CDR3 is 17 amino acids. In DNA, the CDR3 is TGTGCCAGCAGTGGAGTGAAGGCAGGGGGGAATTACAATGAGCAGTTCTTC. Amino acid sequence: CASSGVKAGGNYNEQFF.

The chain couples TRBV18 to TRBJ2-1, with D unresolved. The CDR3 spans 19 residues. Trimming removed 6 bases from V and 1 base from J, with 25 bases in between. Germline loops: CDR1 KGHSH, CDR2 LQKENI. CDR3 bases: TGTGCCAGCTCTGTTCCAGGATGGCGGAACAATGGGTCCTACAATGAGCAGTTCTTC. This translates into CASSVPGWRNNGSYNEQFF. The whole variable domain, filled in from reference TRBV18 and TRBJ2-1, reads NAGVMQNPRHLVRRRGQEARLRCSPMKGHSHVYWYRQLPEEGLKFMVYLQKENIIDESGMPKERFSAEFPKEGPSILRIQQVVRGDSAAYFCASSVPGWRNNGSYNEQFFGPGTRLTVL.

This chain links TRBV9 with TRBJ2-3; D not resolved. Germline CDR1 SGDLS, CDR2 YYNGEE. V lost 0 bases to trimming and J lost 5 bases, with 10 bases between them. The CDR3 contains 14 residues. The CDR3 is CASSVGRAGDTQYF. The CDR3 DNA reads as TGTGCCAGCAGCGTAGGCCGGGCTGGAGATACGCAGTATTTT.

V is TRBV28 and J is TRBJ1-1; 7 positions match TRBD1. CDR1 is MDHEN, CDR2 SYDVKM, per germline. V was clipped by 1 base and J by 4 bases; unmatched bases: 3. This CDR3 is 14 amino acids long. The CDR3 loop reads CASSLSPGGTEAFF. In nucleotides, the CDR3 is TGTGCCAGCAGTTTATCTCCAGGGGGCACTGAAGCTTTCTTT.

This sequence joins TRBV5-1 and TRBJ2-7; D unclear. The CDR3 spans 11 residues. With 4 bases removed from V and 3 bases from J, the gap between germline ends came to 5 bases. CDR1 is SGHRS and CDR2 is YFSETQ in the germline V gene. The CDR3 DNA sequence: TGCGCCAGCAGCGAGAACTACGAGCAGTACTTC. This sequence encodes CASSENYEQYF.

This clone was seen only a few times. The V call is TRBV6-4, the J call TRBJ2-3; 9 positions match TRBD2. With V trimmed by 5 bases and J by 2 bases, 5 bases remained unmatched. In germline, CDR1 is MRHNA, CDR2 SNTAGT. The CDR3 totals 15 residues. In nucleotides, the CDR3 is TGTGCCAGCAGTTCTTCTAGCGGGGTCACAGATACGCAGTATTTT. Amino acid sequence: CASSSSSGVTDTQYF.

V usage is TRBV14 and J usage is TRBJ2-2; TRBD1 aligns across 9 bases. Germline assignment: CDR1 SGHDN and CDR2 FVKESK. The ends lost 4 bases at V and 5 bases at J; junction bases unmatched: 14. The CDR3 consists of 18 residues. The CDR3 bases are TGTGCCAGCAGCCGCCGCCCCTGGGGGACAGGGAGGACCGGGGAGCTGTTTTTT. As protein: CASSRRPWGTGRTGELFF.

This chain uses TRBV18 with TRBJ1-1; 7 bases map to TRBD1. With 8 bases clipped from V and 1 base from J, the junction kept 10 bases outside the gene matches. CDR1 and CDR2 (germline): KGHSH, LQKENI. The CDR3 is 15 residues long. The CDR3 nucleotides are TGTGCCAGCCCGGACCCGGACAGGAAGAACACTGAAGCTTTCTTT. Its translation is CASPDPDRKNTEAFF.

The chain uses TRBV5-1 and TRBJ2-5, with TRBD1 matching 11 bases. Germline-derived CDR1 and CDR2 are SGHRS and YFSETQ. Trimming took 3 bases from V and 3 from J; bases not matched to a gene: 1. This CDR3 is 14 amino acids long. The CDR3 is CASSWGQGEETQYF. The DNA for the CDR3 is TGCGCCAGCAGCTGGGGACAGGGGGAAGAGACCCAGTACTTC.

The chain employs TRBV2 and TRBJ1-5; D might be TRBD1 (5 bases). Germline loops: CDR1 SNHLY, CDR2 FYNNEI. The CDR3 consists of 15 residues. Trimming cost V 3 bases and J 7 bases, with 16 bases left between them. The CDR3 DNA follows: TGTGCCAGCAGTGATGGAGAGCAGGGCAGGCAGCCCCAGCATTTT. It specifies CASSDGEQGRQPQHF.

This chain uses TRBV7-9 with TRBJ1-1; no firm D call. Germline-derived CDR1 and CDR2 are SEHNR and FQNEAQ (reference sequence). This CDR3 is built from 17 residues. Trimming pared 5 bases from V and 3 bases from J, leaving 22 bases between. The CDR3, as DNA: TGTGCCAGCAGCCCCCTGGCGGGCGGGATCAAGGACACTGAAGCTTTCTTT. Its protein is CASSPLAGGIKDTEAFF.

This clone was counted once. V gene TRBV4-3 combines with J gene TRBJ1-6; D unresolved. V dropped 0 bases and J dropped 10 bases, with 13 bases sitting between them. The length of the CDR3 is 15 residues. The germline CDR1 and CDR2 sequences are LGHNA and YSLEER. The CDR3 loop reads CASSQENRAYSPLHF. DNA of the CDR3: TGCGCCAGCAGCCAAGAAAACCGGGCATACTCACCCCTCCACTTT.

This clone showed up just a few times. J is TRBJ1-3 and V is TRBV5-1; weak D call: TRBD1 (6 bases). Germline V CDR1 and CDR2: SGHRS, YFSETQ. V was cut by 3 bases and J by 2 bases, with 18 bases left in between. The CDR3 has 17 residues. DNA for the CDR3: TGCGCCAGCAGCTCATACCCTACAGGGAGGACTGGAAACACCATATATTTT. Its translation: CASSSYPTGRTGNTIYF.

The rearrangement uses TRBV19 and TRBJ2-7; possibly TRBD2 for D (7 bases). Trimming took off 5 bases at V and 0 bases at J, with 11 bases between the two ends. Germline CDR1 reads LNHDA; CDR2 reads SQIVND (reference sequence). CDR3 size: 14 residues. This CDR3 is CASSSAGHSYEQYF. Written as DNA, the CDR3 is TGTGCCAGTAGTTCAGCGGGACACTCCTACGAGCAGTACTTC.

The CDR3 spells CASSAGGVVGQPQHF. In nucleotides, the CDR3 is TGTGCCAGCAGTGCCGGGGGAGTCGTCGGTCAGCCCCAGCATTTT. This chain links TRBV6-1 with TRBJ1-5; possibly TRBD1 for D (5 bases). The CDR3 consists of 15 residues. V lost 4 bases and J 6 bases, leaving 16 bases between the germline ends. CDR1 is MNHNS, CDR2 SASEGT, per germline.

This clone was seen only once. The chain recombines TRBV5-1 with TRBJ2-5; D remains ambiguous. Germline V lookup: CDR1 SGHRS, CDR2 YFSETQ. Between the trimmed V and J ends, which lost 4 bases and 1 base, there was a span of 17 bases. This CDR3 region has 16 residues. The CDR3 DNA follows: TGCGCCAGCAGCGGGAACCTCCGCGCGGCCCAAGAGACCCAGTACTTC. Encoded protein: CASSGNLRAAQETQYF.

The chain is built from TRBV6-6 and TRBJ1-2; the D is unclear. Deletions cut 8 bases from V and 8 bases from J, with 6 bases between. Germline lookup yields CDR1 MNHNY and CDR2 SVGAGI (reference sequence). The CDR3 is made up of 9 amino acids. CDR3 amino acids: CASGGGYTF. CDR3 nucleotide sequence: TGTGCCAGCGGAGGCGGCTACACCTTC.

The count of this clone is one. The chain has TRBV6-6 and TRBJ2-1, with 7 positions matching TRBD2. V trimming: 4 bases; J trimming: 3 bases; junction bases outside the gene matches: 6. CDR3 length: 15 residues. The germline V gene encodes CDR1 MNHNY and CDR2 SVGAGI (reference sequence). CDR3 amino acids: CASSSRVAGYNEQFF. DNA for the CDR3: TGTGCCAGCAGTTCCAGGGTAGCGGGCTACAATGAGCAGTTCTTC.

V is TRBV2 and J is TRBJ1-5, with D possibly matching TRBD1 (5 bases). CDR1 and CDR2 from the germline V gene are SNHLY and FYNNEI. The CDR3 is 13 amino acids. V lost 9 bases, J lost 4 bases, and 13 bases lay in between. The CDR3 reads CASDLGGNQPQHF. CDR3 nucleotide sequence: TGTGCCAGTGATTTGGGGGGAAATCAGCCCCAGCATTTT.

This clone has more than one count but fewer than ten. Other DNA sequences within the sample encode an identical CDR3. This chain links TRBV7-2 with TRBJ1-3, with D possibly being TRBD1 (6 bases). Between the trimmed V and J ends, which lost 4 bases and 0 bases, there was a span of 13 bases. In germline, CDR1 is SGHTA, CDR2 FQGNSA. The CDR3 sequence is 16 residues long. The CDR3 DNA reads as TGTGCCAGCAGCTCCACTGGACAGAGCTCTGGAAACACCATATATTTT. Translated: CASSSTGQSSGNTIYF.

The chain joins TRBV7-2 to TRBJ1-1, with 8 nucleotides matching TRBD1. This CDR3 comprises 17 residues. CDR1 is SGHTA, CDR2 FQGNSA, per germline. V gave up 1 base and J gave up 0 bases; unmatched junction bases: 7. In DNA form, the CDR3 reads TGTGCCAGCAGCTTAGAACAGGGGGTTGGGGTGAACACTGAAGCTTTCTTT. Amino acid sequence: CASSLEQGVGVNTEAFF.

The V gene is TRBV18, the J gene TRBJ1-2; D gene uncertain. The CDR3 loop spans 14 amino acids. Germline V gene lookup returns CDR1 KGHSH and CDR2 LQKENI. The V and J ends lost 0 bases and 6 bases respectively, with 11 bases between them. DNA of the CDR3: TGTGCCAGCTCACCACCAGGGCGGGCAAATGGCTACACCTTC. Translation: CASSPPGRANGYTF.

The chain carries TRBV11-3 and TRBJ2-1; 8 bases match TRBD2. This CDR3 has 13 residues. With 6 bases clipped from V and 7 bases from J, the junction kept 5 bases outside the gene matches. The V gene's germline CDR1 is SGHNT and CDR2 YENEEA. CDR3 region: CASSQRGRNEQFF. CDR3 nucleotides: TGTGCCAGCAGTCAGCGGGGGCGGAATGAGCAGTTCTTC.

The rearrangement joins TRBV6-6 to TRBJ2-2; maybe TRBD1 (5 bases). Germline-derived CDR1 and CDR2 are MNHNY and SVGAGI (reference sequence). V shed 2 bases and J shed 4 bases, with 14 bases lying between them. CDR3 size: 16 residues. DNA of the CDR3: TGTGCCAGCAGTTACGGTTCAGGGATCGTCACCGGGGAGCTGTTTTTT. Protein: CASSYGSGIVTGELFF.

This sequence joins TRBV28 and TRBJ1-1; possible D gene TRBD1, 5 bases. CDR1 and CDR2 from the germline V gene are MDHEN and SYDVKM. V was clipped by 6 bases and J by 8 bases, with 22 bases between them. The CDR3 contains 15 residues. Here the CDR3 reads CASSPITRGSGEAFF. The DNA of the CDR3 is TGTGCCAGCAGCCCGATAACGCGGGGGAGTGGAGAAGCTTTCTTT. The whole variable domain, remainder taken from reference TRBV28 and TRBJ1-1, is DVKVTQSSRYLVKRTGEKVFLECVQDMDHENMFWYRQDPGLGLRLIYFSYDVKMKEKGDIPEGYSVSREKKERFSLILESASTNQTSMYLCASSPITRGSGEAFFGQGTRLTVV.

This clone turned up a few times. The rearrangement joins TRBV28 to TRBJ1-5, with 8 positions matching TRBD1. The germline V gene has CDR1 MDHEN and CDR2 SYDVKM. The CDR3 spans 16 residues. J lost 7 bases, V lost 4 bases, and 12 bases had no gene match. The CDR3 loop reads CASSSPGQGRNQPQHF. CDR3 DNA sequence: TGTGCCAGCAGTTCCCCCGGACAGGGACGAAACCAGCCCCAGCATTTT. Complete variable domain (other parts from reference TRBV28 and TRBJ1-5): DVKVTQSSRYLVKRTGEKVFLECVQDMDHENMFWYRQDPGLGLRLIYFSYDVKMKEKGDIPEGYSVSREKKERFSLILESASTNQTSMYLCASSSPGQGRNQPQHFGDGTRLSIL.

This sequence joins TRBV15 and TRBJ2-2; D gene unclear. Germline lookup yields CDR1 LNHNV and CDR2 YYDKDF (reference sequence). The V and J ends lost 0 bases and 3 bases respectively, with 8 bases between them. The CDR3 has 15 residues. This CDR3 is CATSREVWDTGELFF. In DNA form, the CDR3 reads TGTGCCACCAGCAGAGAGGTTTGGGACACCGGGGAGCTGTTTTTT.

J is TRBJ2-4 and V is TRBV10-2, with unresolved D. V was cut by 0 bases and J by 7 bases, with 10 bases left in between. Germline V gene lookup returns CDR1 WSHSY and CDR2 SAAADI. This CDR3 contains 14 residues. CDR3 region: CASSESVLGNIQYF. The CDR3 DNA is TGCGCCAGCAGTGAGTCGGTCCTAGGGAACATTCAGTACTTC.

This clone was seen just once. V usage is TRBV7-9 and J usage is TRBJ1-1, with 10 bases that match TRBD1. The length of the CDR3 is 18 residues. V trimming: 5 bases; J trimming: 4 bases; junction bases outside the gene matches: 16. Germline lookup yields CDR1 SEHNR and CDR2 FQNEAQ (reference sequence). The CDR3 region is CASSPPTGTGAVSTEAFF. The CDR3 coding sequence is TGTGCCAGCAGCCCCCCCACCGGGACAGGGGCTGTGAGCACTGAAGCTTTCTTT.

Notes on this clone: The junction departs from the called germline gene at one end, perhaps through a read error. CDR3 DNA sequence: TGTGCCAGCAGTTTTGTTGACAGGCCTTCCCTAATCTTC. Protein: CASSFVDRPSLIF. The chain has TRBV27 and TRBJ2-1, with D maybe TRBD1 (6 bases). CDR1 is MNHEY and CDR2 is SMNVEV in the germline V gene (reference sequence). This CDR3 is 13 amino acids long.

The chain couples TRBV5-1 to TRBJ2-5; possible D gene TRBD1, 6 bases. Germline V gives CDR1 SGHRS, CDR2 YFSETQ. CDR3 size: 17 residues. V dropped 0 bases and J dropped 5 bases, with 20 bases sitting between them. CDR3: CASSLGGDDRSRETQYF. The CDR3 region has the DNA TGCGCCAGCAGCTTGGGGGGCGACGACAGGAGCCGGGAGACCCAGTACTTC.

V and J are TRBV5-1 and TRBJ2-7; D ambiguous. V lost 0 bases to trimming and J lost 5 bases, with 9 bases between them. The CDR3 sequence is 13 residues long. Germline V lookup: CDR1 SGHRS, CDR2 YFSETQ. Here the CDR3 reads CASSLEAENEQYF. The DNA for the CDR3 is TGCGCCAGCAGCTTGGAGGCAGAGAACGAGCAGTACTTC.